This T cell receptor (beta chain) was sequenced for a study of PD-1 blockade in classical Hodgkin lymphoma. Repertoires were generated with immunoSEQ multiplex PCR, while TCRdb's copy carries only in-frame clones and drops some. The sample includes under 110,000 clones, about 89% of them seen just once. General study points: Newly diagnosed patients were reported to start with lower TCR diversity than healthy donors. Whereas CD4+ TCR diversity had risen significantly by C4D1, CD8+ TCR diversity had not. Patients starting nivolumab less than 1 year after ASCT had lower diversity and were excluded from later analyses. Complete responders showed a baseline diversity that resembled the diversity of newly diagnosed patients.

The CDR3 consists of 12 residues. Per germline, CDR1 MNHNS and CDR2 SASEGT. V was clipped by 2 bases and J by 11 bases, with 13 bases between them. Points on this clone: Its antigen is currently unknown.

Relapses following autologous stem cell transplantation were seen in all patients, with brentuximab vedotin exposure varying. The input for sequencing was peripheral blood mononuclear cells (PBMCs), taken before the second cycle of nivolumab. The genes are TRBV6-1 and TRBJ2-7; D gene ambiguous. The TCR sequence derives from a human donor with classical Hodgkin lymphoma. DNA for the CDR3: TGTGCCAGCAGTGAATTTGATACCCGGGAGTACTTC. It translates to CASSEFDTREYF.